Listed here are 19 T cell receptor beta chains from one sample, sequenced in a study of blood T cell repertoires in COVID-19 (dated by TCRdb to about 2020). The library was generated by the immunoSEQ multiplex PCR assay. Not all clones reach the TCRdb copy of this immuneACCESS table, which keeps in-frame sequences only. Checked studies attribute under half of the gap to unresolved V genes and leave the rest unexplained. This sample is represented by around 300,000 clones; nearly 90% of them were singletons. Roughly 10% of the sample comes from the top ten. The sample consisted of PBMCs or T cells enriched from blood (not recorded which). Source of these receptors: a woman in her 30s who had recovered from COVID-19.

This chain joins TRBV27 and TRBJ2-7; 9 bases fit TRBD1. The CDR3 loop spans 16 amino acids. V lost 4 bases and J lost 6; bases outside the gene matches: 13. The germline V gene encodes CDR1 MNHEY and CDR2 SMNVEV (reference sequence). For the CDR3, the DNA is TGTGCCAGCAGTTCGATCAACCGGGACAGGGCTTCCGAGCAGTACTTC. Translating gives CASSSINRDRASEQYF.

In this sample, this clone turned up many times. This chain uses TRBV6-4 with TRBJ2-1; 9 bases agree with TRBD1. The CDR3 has 15 residues. After removal of 3 bases from V and 5 bases from J, the junction contained 5 bases not matched to a gene. Germline V gene lookup returns CDR1 MRHNA and CDR2 SNTAGT. This chain's CDR3 is CASSEQGAENNEQFF. CDR3 bases: TGTGCCAGCAGTGAACAGGGGGCCGAAAACAATGAGCAGTTCTTC.

CDR3 sequence (DNA): TGCGCCAGCAGCTTGGTTGGGCAATTCTCCGGAAACACCATATATTTT. Translation gives CASSLVGQFSGNTIYF. The rearrangement joins TRBV5-1 to TRBJ1-3, with D hard to call. This CDR3 has 16 residues. The germline gives CDR1 SGHRS, CDR2 YFSETQ. V lost 0 bases, J lost 4 bases, and 14 bases lay in between.

The chain employs TRBV4-1 and TRBJ2-7; TRBD1 matches at 7 bases. Per the germline V gene, CDR1 is MGHRA and CDR2 is YSYEKL. Losses at the gene ends were 3 bases for V and 3 bases for J; bases not matched to a gene: 8. The CDR3 is made up of 15 amino acids. The CDR3 sequence is CASSHGTDTSYEQYF. The DNA for the CDR3 is TGCGCCAGCAGCCACGGGACAGATACAAGCTACGAGCAGTACTTC.

The CDR3 nucleotides read TGTGCCAGCAGTTCGGAGAGCTCCTACGAGCAGTACTTC. Translation: CASSSESSYEQYF. The chain carries TRBV6-2 or TRBV6-3 and TRBJ2-7; D uncertain. This CDR3 has 13 amino acids. V was clipped by 4 bases and J by 0 bases, with 7 bases between them. The germline V gene has CDR1 MNHEY and CDR2 SVGEGT.

The chain carries TRBV2 and TRBJ1-4, with TRBD1 matching 10 bases. Germline loops: CDR1 SNHLY, CDR2 FYNNEI. V was clipped by 6 bases and J by 8 bases; unmatched bases: 6. The CDR3 spans 14 residues. The CDR3 loop is CASSAGTGEEKLFF. The CDR3 nucleotides read TGTGCCAGCAGCGCTGGGACAGGGGAAGAAAAACTGTTTTTT.

This clone was seen just once. The chain has TRBV6-5 and TRBJ2-1; 13 bases map to TRBD2. V was clipped by 5 bases and J by 6 bases; unmatched bases: 4. The CDR3 spans 15 residues. Per germline, CDR1 MNHEY and CDR2 SVGAGI. The CDR3 region is CASSRGLAGLNEQFF. CDR3 bases: TGTGCCAGCAGTAGGGGACTAGCGGGGCTCAATGAGCAGTTCTTC.

V gene TRBV29-1 combines with J gene TRBJ2-5, with TRBD2 matching 13 bases. V dropped 7 bases and J dropped 3; count of bases not matched to a gene: 8. Germline-derived CDR1 and CDR2 are SQVTM and ANQGSEA. The CDR3 contains 15 residues. DNA for the CDR3: TGCAGCGCCGCCGGACTAGCGGGAGAAGAAGAGACCCAGTACTTC. It translates to CSAAGLAGEEETQYF.

The chain joins TRBV15 to TRBJ2-1, with TRBD1 identical over 7 bases. Germline trimming cut 3 bases from V and 13 bases from J; bases unmatched to any gene: 12. Germline CDR1 and CDR2: LNHNV and YYDKDF (reference sequence). CDR3 length: 14 amino acids. The CDR3 DNA follows: TGTGCCACCAGCAGGGACAGGAGTGGGGAAGGTCAGTTCTTC. Translating it yields CATSRDRSGEGQFF.

The chain has TRBV21-1 and TRBJ1-1. TRBV21-1 is marked as a pseudogene. The CDR3 runs to 17 residues. CDR3 residues: CASSKVCPRGKDTEAFF. The CDR3 DNA is TGTGCCAGCAGCAAAGTTTGTCCCCGGGGTAAGGACACTGAAGCTTTCTTT.

V and J are TRBV4-2 and TRBJ1-1; D call uncertain. V lost 0 bases to trimming and J lost 6 bases, with 14 bases between them. Germline V gene sequence: CDR1 LGHNA, CDR2 YNFKEQ. This CDR3 has 15 amino acids. For the CDR3, the DNA is TGTGCCAGCAGCCAAGATCCCGACCGGGGAGCTGAAGCTTTCTTT. This gives the protein CASSQDPDRGAEAFF.

V is TRBV5-6 and J is TRBJ2-1; 11 nucleotides line up with TRBD2. The junction had 7 bases not matched to a gene; V was cut back by 5 bases and J by 3 bases. Per the germline V gene, CDR1 is SGHDT and CDR2 is YYEEEE. This CDR3 spans 16 amino acids. The CDR3 DNA sequence: TGTGCCAGCAGTGAGGGACTAGCGGACTTCTACAATGAGCAGTTCTTC. Its translation: CASSEGLADFYNEQFF.

The gene calls are TRBV6-1 and TRBJ1-2; D is uncertain. The V gene lost 1 base and the J gene lost 0 bases, with 12 bases spanning the gap. The CDR3 spans 16 residues. Germline V gene data show CDR1 as MNHNS and CDR2 as SASEGT. The CDR3 loop reads CASSEVGFGTNYGYTF. The DNA of the CDR3 is TGTGCCAGCAGTGAAGTTGGGTTCGGGACTAACTATGGCTACACCTTC.

This clone was detected only once. This sequence joins TRBV2 and TRBJ2-5, with D unclear. This CDR3 has 12 residues. Per the germline V gene, CDR1 is SNHLY and CDR2 is FYNNEI. Trimming removed 5 bases at V and 5 bases at J, with 9 bases between. This chain's CDR3 is CASSKIEETQYF. CDR3 coding DNA: TGTGCCAGCAGTAAGATTGAGGAGACCCAGTACTTC.

This sequence joins TRBV6-2 or TRBV6-3 and TRBJ2-5; 13 positions agree with TRBD2. The CDR3 runs to 16 residues. V shed 6 bases and J 2 bases; nucleotides not matched to a gene: 6. Germline V gene data show CDR1 as MNHEY and CDR2 as SVGEGT. The CDR3 nucleotides read TGTGCCAGCAGCAGACCGGGACTAGCGGGGCAAGAGACCCAGTACTTC. It is translated as CASSRPGLAGQETQYF.

CDR3 residues: CASSQDRGEGTEAFF. CDR3 DNA: TGCGCCAGCAGCCAAGACAGGGGCGAGGGAACTGAAGCTTTCTTT. V and J are TRBV4-1 and TRBJ1-1; tentatively, D is TRBD1 (6 bases). V shed 0 bases and J shed 5 bases, with 13 bases lying between them. CDR1 and CDR2 from the germline V gene are MGHRA and YSYEKL. The CDR3 sequence is 15 residues long.

V gene TRBV6-5 combines with J gene TRBJ2-1; D might be TRBD1 (5 bases). This CDR3 spans 15 amino acids. The V gene lost 5 bases and the J gene lost 0 bases, with 11 bases spanning the gap. CDR1 is MNHEY and CDR2 is SVGAGI in the germline V gene. CDR3 residues: CASSTDSPSYNEQFF. For the CDR3, the DNA is TGTGCCAGCAGTACCGACAGTCCCTCCTACAATGAGCAGTTCTTC.

V and J are TRBV24-1 and TRBJ2-5; TRBD2 matches at 12 bases. The CDR3 extends over 16 amino acids. In germline, CDR1 is KGHDR, CDR2 SFDVKD. With 0 bases clipped from V and 5 bases from J, the junction kept 3 bases outside the gene matches. CDR3 nucleotide sequence: TGTGCCACCAGTGATTTGGGGACTAGCGGGTTGGAGACCCAGTACTTC. Protein: CATSDLGTSGLETQYF.

In this sample, this clone turned up once. The V call is TRBV7-2, the J call TRBJ2-1; 8 bases map to TRBD2. The CDR3 runs 16 residues. The germline V gene has CDR1 SGHTA and CDR2 FQGNSA. V shed 2 bases and J 5 bases; nucleotides not matched to a gene: 8. CDR3 sequence (DNA): TGTGCCAGCAGCTTAAAGCGGGAGCGACCTCACAATGAGCAGTTCTTC. Its protein is CASSLKRERPHNEQFF.